The clone carrying this T cell receptor (delta chain) has a handful of counts. With only one base between it and a far larger clone, this is likely a read error. At the DNA level, this CDR3 is encoded by other sequences in the same sample as well. The sample belongs to a study of gamma-delta T cells after stem cell transplantation. TCRdb reapplied CATT to the RT-PCR reads. Of more than 2,000 delta-chain clones listed, 2.5% to 3.5% are singletons. This CDR3 is built from 16 residues. The V and J ends lost 3 bases and 2 bases, in that order; junction bases with no gene match: 11. Germline CDR1 is GEAIGNYY and CDR2 is EKD.

The clonotype originates from a human donor. It is not recorded whose cells these are; they may come from a transplant donor. Sequenced input: gamma-delta T cells. The rearrangement uses TRDV2 and TRDJ1; 7 bases align to TRDD3. The CDR3: CACDLLGIGGTDKLIF. CDR3 in DNA: TGTGCCTGTGACCTACTGGGGATAGGGGGGACCGATAAACTCATCTTT.